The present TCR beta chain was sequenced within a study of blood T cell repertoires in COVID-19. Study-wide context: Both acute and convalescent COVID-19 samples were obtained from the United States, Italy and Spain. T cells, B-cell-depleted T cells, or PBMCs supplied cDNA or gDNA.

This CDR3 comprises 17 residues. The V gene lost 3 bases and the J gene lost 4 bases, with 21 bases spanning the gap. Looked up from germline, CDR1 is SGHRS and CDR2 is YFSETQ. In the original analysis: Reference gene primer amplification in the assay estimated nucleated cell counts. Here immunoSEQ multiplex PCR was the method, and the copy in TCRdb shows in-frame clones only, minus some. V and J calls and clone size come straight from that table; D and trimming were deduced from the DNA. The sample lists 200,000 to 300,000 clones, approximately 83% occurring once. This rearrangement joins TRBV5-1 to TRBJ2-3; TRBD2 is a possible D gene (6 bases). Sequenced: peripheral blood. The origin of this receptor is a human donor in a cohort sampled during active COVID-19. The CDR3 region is CASSSGRGIASADTQYF. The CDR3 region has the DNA TGCGCCAGCAGCTCCGGGCGGGGAATAGCGTCGGCAGATACGCAGTATTTT.